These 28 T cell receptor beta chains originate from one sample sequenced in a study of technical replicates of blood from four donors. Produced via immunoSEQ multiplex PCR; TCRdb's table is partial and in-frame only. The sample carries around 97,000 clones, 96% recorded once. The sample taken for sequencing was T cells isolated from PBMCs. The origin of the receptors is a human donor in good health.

The CDR3 loop is CASSLQGNGGYTF. CDR3 nucleotide sequence: TGTGCCAGCAGTCTACAGGGGAATGGGGGCTACACCTTC. This chain uses TRBV27 with TRBJ1-2; 7 bases are a match to TRBD1. This CDR3 is 13 amino acids long. V lost 5 bases, J lost 8 bases, and 8 bases stayed unmatched. Germline lookup yields CDR1 MNHEY and CDR2 SMNVEV (reference sequence).

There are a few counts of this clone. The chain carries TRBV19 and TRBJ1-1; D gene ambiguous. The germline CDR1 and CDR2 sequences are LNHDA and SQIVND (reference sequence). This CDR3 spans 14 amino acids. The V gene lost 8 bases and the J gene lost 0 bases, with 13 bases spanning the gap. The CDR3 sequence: CASLKEGMNTEAFF. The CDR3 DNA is TGTGCCAGTCTGAAGGAGGGAATGAACACTGAAGCTTTCTTT. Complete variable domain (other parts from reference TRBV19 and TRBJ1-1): DGGITQSPKYLFRKEGQNVTLSCEQNLNHDAMYWYRQDPGQGLRLIYYSQIVNDFQKGDIAEGYSVSREKKESFPLTVTSAQKNPTAFYLCASLKEGMNTEAFFGQGTRLTVV.

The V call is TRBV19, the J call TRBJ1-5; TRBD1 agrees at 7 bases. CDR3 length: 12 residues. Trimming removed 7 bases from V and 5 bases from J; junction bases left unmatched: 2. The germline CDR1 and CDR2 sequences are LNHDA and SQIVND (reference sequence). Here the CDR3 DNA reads TGTGCCAGTACCAGGGGGGATCAGCCCCAGCATTTT. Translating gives CASTRGDQPQHF.

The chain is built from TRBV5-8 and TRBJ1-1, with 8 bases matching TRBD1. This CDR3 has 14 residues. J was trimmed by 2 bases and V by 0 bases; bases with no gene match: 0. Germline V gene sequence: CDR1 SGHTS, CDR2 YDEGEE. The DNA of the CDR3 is TGTGCCAGCAGCTTGGCAGGGGGCAACACTGAAGCTTTCTTT. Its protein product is CASSLAGGNTEAFF.

The CDR3 nucleotides read TGTGCAAGTCGCTTGAGCTTATACGAGCAGTACTTC. This sequence encodes CASRLSLYEQYF. The genes are TRBV12-2 and TRBJ2-7; the table's TRBD2 call for D was not verified on the DNA. TRBV12-2 has pseudogene status. The CDR3 is 12 residues long.

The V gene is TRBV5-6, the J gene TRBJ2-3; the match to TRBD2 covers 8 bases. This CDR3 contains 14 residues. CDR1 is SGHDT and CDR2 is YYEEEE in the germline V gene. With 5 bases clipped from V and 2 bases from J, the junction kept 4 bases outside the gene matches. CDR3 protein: CASSLAGNTDTQYF. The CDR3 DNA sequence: TGTGCCAGCAGTTTAGCGGGGAACACAGATACGCAGTATTTT.

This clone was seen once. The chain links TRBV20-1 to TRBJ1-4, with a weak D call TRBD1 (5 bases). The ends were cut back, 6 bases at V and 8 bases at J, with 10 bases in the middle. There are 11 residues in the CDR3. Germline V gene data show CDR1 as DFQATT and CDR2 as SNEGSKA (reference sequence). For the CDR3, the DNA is TGCAGTGCGGGGGGGGGAGAAAAACTGTTTTTT. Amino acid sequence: CSAGGGEKLFF.

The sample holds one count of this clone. The CDR3 DNA sequence: TGTGCTAGTGCCGGCACAGGGAGTAATGAAAAACTGTTTTTT. It yields the protein CASAGTGSNEKLFF. The genes are TRBV12-5 and TRBJ1-4, with D tentatively TRBD1 (6 bases). The V gene's germline CDR1 is LGHNT and CDR2 FRNRAP. V lost 7 bases and J 4 bases, leaving 13 bases between the germline ends. This CDR3 is 14 amino acids long.

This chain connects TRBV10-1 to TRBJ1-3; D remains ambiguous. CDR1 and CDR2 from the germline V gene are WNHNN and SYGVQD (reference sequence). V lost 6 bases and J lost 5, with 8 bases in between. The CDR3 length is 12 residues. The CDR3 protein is CASRGGRNTIYF. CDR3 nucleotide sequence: TGCGCCAGCAGGGGAGGGAGAAACACCATATATTTT.

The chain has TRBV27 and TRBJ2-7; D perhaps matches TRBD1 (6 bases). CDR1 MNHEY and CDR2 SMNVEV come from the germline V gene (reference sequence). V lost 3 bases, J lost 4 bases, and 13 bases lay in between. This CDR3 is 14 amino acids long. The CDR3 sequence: CASSFQDRNYEQYF. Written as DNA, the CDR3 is TGTGCCAGCAGTTTTCAGGACAGAAATTACGAGCAGTACTTC.

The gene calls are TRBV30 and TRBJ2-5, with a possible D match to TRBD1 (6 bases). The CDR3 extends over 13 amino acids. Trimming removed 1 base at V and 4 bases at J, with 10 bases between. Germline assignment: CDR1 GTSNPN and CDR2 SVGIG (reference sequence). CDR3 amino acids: CAWSGLQGETQYF. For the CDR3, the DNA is TGTGCCTGGAGTGGACTACAGGGAGAGACCCAGTACTTC.

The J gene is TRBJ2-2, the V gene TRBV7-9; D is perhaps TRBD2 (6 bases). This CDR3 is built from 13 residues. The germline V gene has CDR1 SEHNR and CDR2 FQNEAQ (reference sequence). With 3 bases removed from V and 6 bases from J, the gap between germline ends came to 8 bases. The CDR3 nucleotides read TGTGCCAGCAGCTTCATAGCGGCCGGGGAGCTGTTTTTT. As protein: CASSFIAAGELFF.

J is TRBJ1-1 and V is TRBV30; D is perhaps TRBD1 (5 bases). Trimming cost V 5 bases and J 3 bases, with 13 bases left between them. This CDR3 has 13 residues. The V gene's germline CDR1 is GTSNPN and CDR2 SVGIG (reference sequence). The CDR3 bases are TGTGCCTGGGCTAAGGGGTTGGACACTGAAGCTTTCTTT. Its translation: CAWAKGLDTEAFF.

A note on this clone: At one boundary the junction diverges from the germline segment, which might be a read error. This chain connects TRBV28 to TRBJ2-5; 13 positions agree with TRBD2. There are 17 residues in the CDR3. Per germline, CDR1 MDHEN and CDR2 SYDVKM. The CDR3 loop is CASSLYGTSGIQETQYF. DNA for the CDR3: TGTGCCAGCAGCTTATACGGGACTAGCGGGATCCAAGAGACCCAGTACTTC.

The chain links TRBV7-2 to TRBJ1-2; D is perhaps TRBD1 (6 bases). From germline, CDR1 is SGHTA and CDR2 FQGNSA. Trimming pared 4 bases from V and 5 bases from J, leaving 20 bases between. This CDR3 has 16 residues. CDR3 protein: CASSSYGGGVSYGYTF. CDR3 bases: TGTGCCAGCAGCTCGTACGGGGGGGGCGTAAGTTATGGCTACACCTTC.

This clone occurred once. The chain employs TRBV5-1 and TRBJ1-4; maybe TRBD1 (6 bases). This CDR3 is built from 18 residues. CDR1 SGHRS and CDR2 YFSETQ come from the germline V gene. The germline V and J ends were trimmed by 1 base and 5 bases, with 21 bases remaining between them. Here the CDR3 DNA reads TGCGCCAGCAGCTTGACCACCTATTACAGGGCTGGAAATGAAAAACTGTTTTTT. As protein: CASSLTTYYRAGNEKLFF. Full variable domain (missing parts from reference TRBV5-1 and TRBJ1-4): KAGVTQTPRYLIKTRGQQVTLSCSPISGHRSVSWYQQTPGQGLQFLFEYFSETQRNKGNFPGRFSGRQFSNSRSEMNVSTLELGDSALYLCASSLTTYYRAGNEKLFFGSGTQLSVL.

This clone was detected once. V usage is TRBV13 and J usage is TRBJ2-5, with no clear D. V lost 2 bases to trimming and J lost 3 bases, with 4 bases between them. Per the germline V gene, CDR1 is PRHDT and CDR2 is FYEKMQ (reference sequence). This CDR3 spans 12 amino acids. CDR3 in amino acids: CASSLIEETQYF. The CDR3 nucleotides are TGTGCCAGCAGCTTAATAGAAGAGACCCAGTACTTC. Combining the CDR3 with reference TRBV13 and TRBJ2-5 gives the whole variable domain AAGVIQSPRHLIKEKRETATLKCYPIPRHDTVYWYQQGPGQDPQFLISFYEKMQSDKGSIPDRFSAQQFSDYHSELNMSSLELGDSALYFCASSLIEETQYFGPGTRLLVL.

CDR3 region: CASSDPGTDDEKLFF. For the CDR3, the DNA is TGTGCCAGCAGTGACCCCGGGACAGATGATGAAAAACTGTTTTTT. The V call is TRBV2, the J call TRBJ1-4; 7 bases match TRBD1. The CDR3 runs to 15 residues. V was pared by 3 bases and J by 6 bases, with 7 bases of the junction left unmatched. Germline values: CDR1 SNHLY, CDR2 FYNNEI.

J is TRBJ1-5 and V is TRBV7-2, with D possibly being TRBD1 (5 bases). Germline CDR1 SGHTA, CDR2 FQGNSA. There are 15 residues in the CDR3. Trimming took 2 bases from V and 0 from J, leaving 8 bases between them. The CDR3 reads CASSLSGNSNQPQHF. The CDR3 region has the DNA TGTGCCAGCAGCTTATCAGGGAATAGCAATCAGCCCCAGCATTTT.

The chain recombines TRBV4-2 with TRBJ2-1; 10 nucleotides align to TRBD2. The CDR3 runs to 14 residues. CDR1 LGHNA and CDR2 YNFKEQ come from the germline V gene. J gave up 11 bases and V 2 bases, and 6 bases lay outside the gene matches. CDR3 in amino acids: CASSQPTSGEKQFF. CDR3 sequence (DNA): TGTGCCAGCAGCCAACCCACTAGCGGGGAGAAGCAGTTCTTC.

The CDR3 is CASSRDRGRNTGELFF. The CDR3 DNA sequence: TGTGCCAGCAGCCGAGACAGGGGGCGGAACACCGGGGAGCTGTTTTTT. V is TRBV28 and J is TRBJ2-2, with 10 bases aligning to TRBD1. The trim removed 6 bases at V and 1 base at J, leaving 5 bases unmatched. Germline V lookup: CDR1 MDHEN, CDR2 SYDVKM. This CDR3 has 16 amino acids.

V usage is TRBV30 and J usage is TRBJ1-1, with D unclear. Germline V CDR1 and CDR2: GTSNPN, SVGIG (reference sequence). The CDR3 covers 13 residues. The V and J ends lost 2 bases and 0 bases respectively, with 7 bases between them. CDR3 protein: CAWSPGLNTEAFF. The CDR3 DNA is TGTGCCTGGAGTCCAGGATTGAACACTGAAGCTTTCTTT.

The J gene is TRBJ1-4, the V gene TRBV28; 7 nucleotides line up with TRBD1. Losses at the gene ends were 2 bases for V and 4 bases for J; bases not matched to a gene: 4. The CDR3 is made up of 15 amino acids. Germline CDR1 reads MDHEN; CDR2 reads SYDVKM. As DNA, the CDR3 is TGTGCCAGCAGTTTAACGGGACAGCGTAATGAAAAACTGTTTTTT. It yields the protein CASSLTGQRNEKLFF.

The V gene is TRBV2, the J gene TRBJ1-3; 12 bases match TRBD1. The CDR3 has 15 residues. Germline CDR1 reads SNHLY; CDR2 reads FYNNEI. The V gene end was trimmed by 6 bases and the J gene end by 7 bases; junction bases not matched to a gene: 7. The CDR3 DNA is TGTGCCAGCAGGGGGACAGGGGGCAATCACAACACCATATATTTT. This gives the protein CASRGTGGNHNTIYF. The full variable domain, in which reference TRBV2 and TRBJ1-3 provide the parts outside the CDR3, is EPEVTQTPSHQVTQMGQEVILRCVPISNHLYFYWYRQILGQKVEFLVSFYNNEISEKSEIFDDQFSVERPDGSNFTLKIRSTKLEDSAMYFCASRGTGGNHNTIYFGEGSWLTVV.

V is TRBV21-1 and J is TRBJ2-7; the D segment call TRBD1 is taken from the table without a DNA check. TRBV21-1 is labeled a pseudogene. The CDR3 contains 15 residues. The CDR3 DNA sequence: TGTGCCAGGAAGGCCGCACAGGGGGCTTCCTACGAGCAGTACTTC. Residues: CARKAAQGASYEQYF.

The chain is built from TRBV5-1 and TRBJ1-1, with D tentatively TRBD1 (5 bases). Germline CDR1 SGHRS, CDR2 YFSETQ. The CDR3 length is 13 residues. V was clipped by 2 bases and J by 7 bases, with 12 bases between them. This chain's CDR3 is CASSFAGGDEAFF. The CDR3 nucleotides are TGCGCCAGCAGCTTCGCCGGGGGGGATGAAGCTTTCTTT.

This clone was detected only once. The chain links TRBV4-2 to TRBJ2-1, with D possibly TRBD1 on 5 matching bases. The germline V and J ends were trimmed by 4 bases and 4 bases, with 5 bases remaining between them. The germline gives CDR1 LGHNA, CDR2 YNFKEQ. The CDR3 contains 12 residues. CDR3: CASSPGYNEQFF. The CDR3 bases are TGTGCCAGCAGCCCAGGGTACAATGAGCAGTTCTTC.

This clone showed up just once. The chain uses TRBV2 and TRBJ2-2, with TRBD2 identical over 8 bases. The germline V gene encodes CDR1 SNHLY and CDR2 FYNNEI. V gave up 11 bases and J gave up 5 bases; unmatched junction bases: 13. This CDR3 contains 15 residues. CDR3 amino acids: CAGKKRETVTGELFF. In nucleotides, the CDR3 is TGTGCCGGAAAAAAGCGGGAGACCGTTACCGGGGAGCTGTTTTTT.